This T cell receptor (beta chain) originates from a study of blood T cell repertoires in COVID-19. Across the whole study: T cells, B-cell-depleted T cells, or PBMCs supplied cDNA or gDNA.

Profiled with immunoSEQ multiplex PCR; TCRdb holds only in-frame clones, not every one. The table includes hundreds of thousands of clones, 75% to 90% detected once. The sample was peripheral blood. The TCR originated in a woman in her thirties with acute or convalescent COVID-19.

The chain's CDR3 is CAIQRLAPSSVTQYF. CDR3 bases: TGTGCCATCCAGCGACTAGCCCCGTCGTCAGTTACGCAGTATTTT. J is TRBJ2-3 and V is TRBV21-1; TRBD2 was called by the table and not checked on the DNA. TRBV21-1 is listed as a pseudogene. This CDR3 region has 15 residues.